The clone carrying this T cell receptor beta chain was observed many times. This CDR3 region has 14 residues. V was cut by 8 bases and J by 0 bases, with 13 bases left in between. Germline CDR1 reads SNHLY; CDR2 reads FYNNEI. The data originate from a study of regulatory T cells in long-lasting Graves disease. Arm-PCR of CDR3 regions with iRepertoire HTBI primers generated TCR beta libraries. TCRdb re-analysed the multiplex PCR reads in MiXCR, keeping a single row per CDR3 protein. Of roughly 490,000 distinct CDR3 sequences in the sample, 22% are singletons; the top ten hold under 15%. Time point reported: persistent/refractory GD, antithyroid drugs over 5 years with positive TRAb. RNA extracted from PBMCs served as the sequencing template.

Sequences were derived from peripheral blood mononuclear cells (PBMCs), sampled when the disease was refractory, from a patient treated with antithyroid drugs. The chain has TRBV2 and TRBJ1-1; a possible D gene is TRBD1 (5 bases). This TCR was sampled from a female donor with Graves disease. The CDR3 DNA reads TGTGCCAGCGGGTTGACAGTCCTGAACACTGAAGCTTTCTTT. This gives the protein CASGLTVLNTEAFF.